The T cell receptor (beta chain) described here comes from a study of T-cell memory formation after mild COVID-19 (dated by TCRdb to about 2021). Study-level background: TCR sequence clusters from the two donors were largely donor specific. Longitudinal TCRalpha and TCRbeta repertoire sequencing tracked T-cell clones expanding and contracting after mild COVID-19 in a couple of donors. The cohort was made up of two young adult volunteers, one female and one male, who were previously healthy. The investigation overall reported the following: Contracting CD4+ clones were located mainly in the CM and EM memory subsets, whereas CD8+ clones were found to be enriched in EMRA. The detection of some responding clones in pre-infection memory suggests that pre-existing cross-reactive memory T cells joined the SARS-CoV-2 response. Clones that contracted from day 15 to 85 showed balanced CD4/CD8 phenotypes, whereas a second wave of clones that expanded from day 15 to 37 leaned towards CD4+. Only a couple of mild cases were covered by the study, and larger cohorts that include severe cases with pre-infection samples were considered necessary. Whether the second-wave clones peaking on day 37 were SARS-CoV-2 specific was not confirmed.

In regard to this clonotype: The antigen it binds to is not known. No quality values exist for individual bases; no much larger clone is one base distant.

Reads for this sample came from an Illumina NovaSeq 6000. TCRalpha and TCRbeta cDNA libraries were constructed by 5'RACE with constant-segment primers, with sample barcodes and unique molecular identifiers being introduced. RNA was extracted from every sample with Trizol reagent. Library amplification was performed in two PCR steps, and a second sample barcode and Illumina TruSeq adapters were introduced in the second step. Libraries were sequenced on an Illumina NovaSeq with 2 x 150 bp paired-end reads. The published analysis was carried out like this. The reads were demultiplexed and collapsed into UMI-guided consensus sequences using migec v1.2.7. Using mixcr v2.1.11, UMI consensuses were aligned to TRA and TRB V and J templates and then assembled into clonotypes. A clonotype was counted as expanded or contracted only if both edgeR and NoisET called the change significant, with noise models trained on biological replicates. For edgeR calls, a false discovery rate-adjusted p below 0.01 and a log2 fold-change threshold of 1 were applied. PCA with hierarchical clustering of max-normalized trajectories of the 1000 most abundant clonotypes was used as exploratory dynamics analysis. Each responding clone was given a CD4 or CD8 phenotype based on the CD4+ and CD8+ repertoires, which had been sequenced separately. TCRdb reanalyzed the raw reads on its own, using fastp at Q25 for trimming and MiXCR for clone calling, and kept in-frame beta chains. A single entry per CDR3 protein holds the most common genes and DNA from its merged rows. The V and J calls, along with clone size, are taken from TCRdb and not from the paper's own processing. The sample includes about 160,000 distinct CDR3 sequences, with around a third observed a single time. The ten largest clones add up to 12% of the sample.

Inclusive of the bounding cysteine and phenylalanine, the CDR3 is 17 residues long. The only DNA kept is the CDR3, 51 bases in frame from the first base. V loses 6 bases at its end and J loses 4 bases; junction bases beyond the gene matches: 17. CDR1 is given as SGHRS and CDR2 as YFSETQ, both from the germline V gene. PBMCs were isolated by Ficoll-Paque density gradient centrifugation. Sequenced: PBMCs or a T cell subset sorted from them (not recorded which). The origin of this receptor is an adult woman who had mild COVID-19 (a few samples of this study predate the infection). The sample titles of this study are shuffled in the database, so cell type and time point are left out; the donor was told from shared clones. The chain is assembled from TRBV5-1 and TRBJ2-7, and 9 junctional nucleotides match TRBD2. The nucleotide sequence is TGCGCCAGCATCGGGACGACACCCGGTAGCGGGGGATACGAGCAGTACTTC. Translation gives CASIGTTPGSGGYEQYF.